Listed below are T cell receptor beta chains from one sample, sequenced in a study of cytomegalovirus exposure and HLA in healthy donors. Using immunoSEQ multiplex PCR, the repertoire was profiled, and TCRdb retains in-frame clones only, with some absent. Of 200,000 or so clones listed, around four fifths are singletons. What was sequenced was PBMCs. These receptor sequences come from a woman in her fifties or sixties in good health and CMV-seropositive. The CDR3 runs from the conserved cysteine through the conserved F or W. The D gene is left open where the match is weak. Clone size is not always given. Where it is, it says once, few, many or a class for expanded clones.

>-|TRBV21-1|-|TRBJ1-5
TGTGCCAGCAGCAAGGCAAGGCAGGGGCCCTCCAACAATCAGCCCCAGCATTTT
CASSKARQGPSNNQPQHF
>-|TRBV28|-|TRBJ1-1
TGTGCCAGCAGTTCTCCGGGACTGGGGGGAGCGGGCGAAGCTTTCTTT
CASSSPGLGGAGEAFF
>few|TRBV6-6|-|TRBJ2-1
TGTGCCAGCAGCGGGCCCAGGGAAGCAACAAGCGATGAGCAGTTCTTC
CASSGPREATSDEQFF
>-|TRBV7-9|TRBD1|TRBJ1-2
TGTGCCAGCAGCCTCACCTTAGGGGGCGGACGGTACTATGGCTACACCTTC
CASSLTLGGGRYYGYTF
>-|TRBV28|TRBD1|TRBJ1-2
TGTGCCACCCAACCCCGGGACAGGAGGACCTATGGCTACACCTTC
CATQPRDRRTYGYTF
>-|TRBV29-1|TRBD2|TRBJ2-5
TGCAGCCACGCTGGACTAGCGGGAGAGACCCAGTACTTC
CSHAGLAGETQYF
>once|TRBV9|-|TRBJ2-1
TGTGCCAGCAGCGTATTGACAGAGGGGGGGGGCTATGAGCAGTTCTTC
CASSVLTEGGGYEQFF
>-|TRBV5-3|TRBD1|TRBJ2-1
TGTGCCAGAAGCTTGAGGGGAAGGACAGGGAAAAACAATGAGCAGTTCTTC
CARSLRGRTGKNNEQFF
>-|TRBV7-2|-|TRBJ2-5
TGTGCCAGCAGCTTAGGGATCTGGGACACCCAAGAGACCCAGTACTTC
CASSLGIWDTQETQYF
>-|TRBV5-4|TRBD1|TRBJ2-5
TGTGCCAGCAGCTATGGGACAGTCCAAGAGACCCAGTACTTC
CASSYGTVQETQYF
>-|TRBV5-5|TRBD2|TRBJ2-1
TGTGCCAGCAGCCCGGGACTAGCGGGCTACAATGAGCAGTTCTTC
CASSPGLAGYNEQFF
>-|TRBV2|TRBD1|TRBJ2-6
TGTGCCAGCAGTTGGACAGGAGTCTCTGGGGCCAACGTCCTGACTTTC
CASSWTGVSGANVLTF
>-|TRBV28|-|TRBJ2-1
TGTGCCAGCCAGTCCGGTACTAGGGGGAAGGATGAGCAGTTCTTC
CASQSGTRGKDEQFF
>-|TRBV30|TRBD2|TRBJ2-5
TGTGCCTGGACCACGCTAGCGGGAGTGGAGACCCAGTACTTC
CAWTTLAGVETQYF
>-|TRBV19|-|TRBJ2-1
TGTGCCAGTAGTTTGGACAGCCTCCAGGGGCAGTTCTTC
CASSLDSLQGQFF
>-|TRBV5-4|TRBD2|TRBJ2-7
TGTGCCAGCAGCCGGACTAGCGGGAGTCTAGAGCAGTACTTC
CASSRTSGSLEQYF
>-|TRBV6-6|-|TRBJ2-3
TGTGCCAGCAGTTATCTAGCCGGTACGCAGTATTTT
CASSYLAGTQYF
>-|TRBV30|-|TRBJ2-1
TGTGCCTGGTCGCGGGGCCACCTCGATGAGCAGTTCTTC
CAWSRGHLDEQFF
>-|TRBV28|-|TRBJ1-1
TGTGCCAGCAGTTTAACCGGGGGGAACACTGAAGCTTTCTTT
CASSLTGGNTEAFF
>-|TRBV5-1|-|TRBJ2-2
TGCGCCAGCAGCTTTAGTGGGAACACCGGGGAGCTGTTTTTT
CASSFSGNTGELFF
>-|TRBV7-9|TRBD1|TRBJ2-1
TGTGCCAGCAGCTTGGCGGCTCCTCACAGGGGCCTCTACTACAATGAGCAGTTCTTC
CASSLAAPHRGLYYNEQFF
>-|TRBV7-2|-|TRBJ2-7
TGTGCCAGCAGCCCCCCGGCCTACGAGCAGTACTTC
CASSPPAYEQYF
>few|TRBV19|TRBD1|TRBJ1-1
TGTGCCAGTAGATCCCAGGGGGAGGCTGAAGCTTTCTTT
CASRSQGEAEAFF
>-|TRBV4-3|TRBD2|TRBJ2-3
TGCGCCAGCAGCCAAGGAATGGTAGCGGGGGGCACAGATACGCAGTATTTT
CASSQGMVAGGTDTQYF
>-|TRBV18|TRBD2|TRBJ2-3
TGTGCCAGCTCGTCGACTAGCGGGGGGGGCCCTGGCACAGATACGCAGTATTTT
CASSSTSGGGPGTDTQYF
>once|TRBV28|TRBD1|TRBJ2-7
TGTGCCAGCAGTCCCCGGACAGGGAGATACGAGCAGTACTTC
CASSPRTGRYEQYF
>-|TRBV28|-|TRBJ2-7
TGTGCCAGCAGTCCCGCTTCTAGCTCCTACGAGCAGTACTTC
CASSPASSSYEQYF
>once|TRBV30|TRBD1|TRBJ2-1
TGTGCCTGGAGTCTACAGGGGGCAGGGTACAATGAGCAGTTCTTC
CAWSLQGAGYNEQFF
>-|TRBV6-5|-|TRBJ1-2
TGTGCCAGCAGTTCGTCCGGAGGTACTAACTATGGCTACACCTTC
CASSSSGGTNYGYTF
>-|TRBV19|TRBD1|TRBJ1-1
TGTGCCAGTAGAAACAGGGGCGAAGATTATAACACTGAAGCTTTCTTT
CASRNRGEDYNTEAFF
>-|TRBV28|TRBD1|TRBJ1-2
TGTGCCAGCAGTTTACCGGACAGGGAAGTATATGGCTACACCTTC
CASSLPDREVYGYTF
>few|TRBV2|-|TRBJ1-5
TGTGCCAGCAGCGGACAGCGCAATCAGCCCCAGCATTTT
CASSGQRNQPQHF
>-|TRBV6-5|-|TRBJ2-5
TGTGCCAGCAGTGGTGGTGATGGGCGTGAGACCCAGTACTTC
CASSGGDGRETQYF
>-|TRBV15|TRBD1|TRBJ2-3
TGTGCCACCAGCAGACAACCGACAGGGCAGGGAGATACGCAGTATTTT
CATSRQPTGQGDTQYF
>-|TRBV28|TRBD2|TRBJ2-1
TGTGCCAGCAGTTTATTCGGCGGGAGTCCGTTCTTC
CASSLFGGSPFF
>once|TRBV19|-|TRBJ2-6
TGTGCCTGCCGGGTCTCTGGGGCCAACGTCCTGACTTTC
CACRVSGANVLTF
>few|TRBV21-1|-|TRBJ2-2
TGTGCCAGCAGCATGATCGATCACGGCACCGGGGAGCTGTTTTTT
CASSMIDHGTGELFF